The sequence of this TCR beta chain was determined in a study of CXCR3-negative and CXCR3-positive naive CD8 T cells. Study at large: The libraries yielded roughly 130 million TRB reads, about 1.5 +/- 0.3 million each.

Findings of the study overall: Naive CXCR3-negative and CXCR3-positive cells had similar TRBV-TRBJ usage; memory differed. Naive cells that were CXCR3-positive had more hydrophobic TRB CDR3s (compared with CXCR3-negative naive cells).

cDNA libraries for TRB were generated by 5' RACE incorporating UMI labels. TCRdb reworked the 5' RACE reads into one entry per CDR3 protein, no DNA. Recorded for this sample: over 70,000 distinct CDR3 sequences. A note on this clonotype: The antigen is undetermined.

CDR1 is MNHEY, CDR2 SMNVEV, per germline (reference sequence). The CDR3 spans 14 residues. Material for sequencing was naive CXCR3+ CD8+ T cells from blood. Subset described: CD45RO-CCR7+CD27+CD95- naive CD8+ T cells expressing CXCR3 (TNR3+). The receptor was isolated from a human donor in good health. Some clones in this sample may be carry-over from other donors' samples. The V gene is TRBV27, the J gene TRBJ1-6; TCRdb gives TRBD1 as the D gene, but with no DNA this cannot be confirmed. CDR3 in amino acids: CASSLRSTRESLHF.